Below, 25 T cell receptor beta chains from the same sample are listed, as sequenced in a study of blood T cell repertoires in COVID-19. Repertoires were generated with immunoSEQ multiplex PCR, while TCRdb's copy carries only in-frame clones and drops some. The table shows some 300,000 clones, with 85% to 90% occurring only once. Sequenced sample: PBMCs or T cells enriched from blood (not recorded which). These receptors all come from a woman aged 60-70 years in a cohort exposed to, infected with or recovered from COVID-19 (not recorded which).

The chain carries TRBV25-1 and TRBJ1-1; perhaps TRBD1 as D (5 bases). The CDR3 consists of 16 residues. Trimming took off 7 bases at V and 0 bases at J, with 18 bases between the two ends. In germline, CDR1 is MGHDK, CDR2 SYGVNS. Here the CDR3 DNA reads TGTGCCAGCACCCTCGACAGTCTCTTCATGAACACTGAAGCTTTCTTT. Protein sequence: CASTLDSLFMNTEAFF. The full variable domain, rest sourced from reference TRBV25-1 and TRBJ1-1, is EADIYQTPRYLVIGTGKKITLECSQTMGHDKMYWYQQDPGMELHLIHYSYGVNSTEKGDLSSESTVSRIRTEHFPLTLESARPSHTSQYLCASTLDSLFMNTEAFFGQGTRLTVV.

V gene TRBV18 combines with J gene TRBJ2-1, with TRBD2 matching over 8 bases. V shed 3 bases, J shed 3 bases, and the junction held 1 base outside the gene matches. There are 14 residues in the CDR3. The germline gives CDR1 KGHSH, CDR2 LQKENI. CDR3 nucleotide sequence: TGTGCCAGCTCACCCGGGACTAGCTACAATGAGCAGTTCTTC. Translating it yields CASSPGTSYNEQFF.

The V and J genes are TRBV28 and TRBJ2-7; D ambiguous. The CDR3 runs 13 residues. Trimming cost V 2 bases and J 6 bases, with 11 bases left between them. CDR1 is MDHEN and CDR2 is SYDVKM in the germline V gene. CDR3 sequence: CASSLLATGEQYF. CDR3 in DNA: TGTGCCAGCAGTTTACTCGCTACCGGCGAGCAGTACTTC.

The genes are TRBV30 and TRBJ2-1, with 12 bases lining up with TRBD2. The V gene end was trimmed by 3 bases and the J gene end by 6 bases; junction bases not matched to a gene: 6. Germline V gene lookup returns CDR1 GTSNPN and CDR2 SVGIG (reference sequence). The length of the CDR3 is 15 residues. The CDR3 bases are TGTGCCTGGAGGCTAGGACTAGCGGGAACCAATGAGCAGTTCTTC. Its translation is CAWRLGLAGTNEQFF.

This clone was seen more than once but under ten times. For the CDR3, the DNA is TGTGCCAGTAGTGCTCGACAGGGCCGGGGCAATCAGCCCCAGCATTTT. Protein product: CASSARQGRGNQPQHF. The chain uses TRBV19 and TRBJ1-5, with TRBD1 matching over 7 bases. Germline V gene sequence: CDR1 LNHDA, CDR2 SQIVND (reference sequence). There are 16 residues in the CDR3. V was clipped by 5 bases and J by 2 bases; unmatched bases: 9.

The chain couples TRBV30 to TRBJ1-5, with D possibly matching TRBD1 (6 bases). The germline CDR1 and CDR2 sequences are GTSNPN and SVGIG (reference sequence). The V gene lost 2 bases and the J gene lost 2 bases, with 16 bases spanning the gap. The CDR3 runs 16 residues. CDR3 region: CAWSHRGGQGNQPQHF. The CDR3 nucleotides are TGTGCCTGGAGTCATAGGGGGGGGCAGGGCAATCAGCCCCAGCATTTT.

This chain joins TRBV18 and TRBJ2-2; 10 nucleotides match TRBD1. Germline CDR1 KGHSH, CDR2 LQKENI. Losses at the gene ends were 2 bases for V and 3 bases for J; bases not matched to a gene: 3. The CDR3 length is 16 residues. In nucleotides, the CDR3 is TGTGCCAGCTCACCAGTGGGGACAGGGGACACCGGGGAGCTGTTTTTT. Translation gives CASSPVGTGDTGELFF.

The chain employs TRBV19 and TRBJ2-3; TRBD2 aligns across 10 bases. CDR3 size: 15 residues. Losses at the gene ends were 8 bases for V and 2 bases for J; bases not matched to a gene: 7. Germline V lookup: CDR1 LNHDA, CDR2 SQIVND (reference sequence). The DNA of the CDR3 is TGTGCCAGTGCGCGGCTAGCGGGAGACACAGATACGCAGTATTTT. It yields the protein CASARLAGDTDTQYF.

The CDR3 bases are TGTGCCAGCAGCGAGGGGACTTACTACGAGCAGTACTTC. Its translation is CASSEGTYYEQYF. The chain recombines TRBV5-4 with TRBJ2-7; D may be TRBD2 (6 bases). Trimming pared 4 bases from V and 3 bases from J, leaving 11 bases between. The CDR3 spans 13 residues. Germline V lookup: CDR1 SGHNT, CDR2 YYREEE (reference sequence).

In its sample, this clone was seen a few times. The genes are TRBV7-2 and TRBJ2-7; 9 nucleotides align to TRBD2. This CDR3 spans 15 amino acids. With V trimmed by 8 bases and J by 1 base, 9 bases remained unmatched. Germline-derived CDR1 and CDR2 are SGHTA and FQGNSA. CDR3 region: CASSRLAGESYEQYF. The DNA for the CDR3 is TGTGCCAGCTCCAGATTAGCGGGAGAGTCCTACGAGCAGTACTTC.

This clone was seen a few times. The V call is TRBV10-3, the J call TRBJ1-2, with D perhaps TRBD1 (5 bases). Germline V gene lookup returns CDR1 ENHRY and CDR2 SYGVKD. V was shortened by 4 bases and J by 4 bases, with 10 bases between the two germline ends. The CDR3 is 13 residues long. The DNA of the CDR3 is TGTGCCATCAGTGGACAGAACTTCTATGGCTACACCTTC. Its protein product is CAISGQNFYGYTF.

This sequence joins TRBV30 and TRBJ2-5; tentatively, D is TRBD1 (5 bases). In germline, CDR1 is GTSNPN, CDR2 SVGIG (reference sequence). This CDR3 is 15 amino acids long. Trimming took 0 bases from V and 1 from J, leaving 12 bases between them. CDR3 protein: CAWSVNSGPQETQYF. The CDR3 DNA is TGTGCCTGGAGTGTAAACTCAGGGCCCCAAGAGACCCAGTACTTC.

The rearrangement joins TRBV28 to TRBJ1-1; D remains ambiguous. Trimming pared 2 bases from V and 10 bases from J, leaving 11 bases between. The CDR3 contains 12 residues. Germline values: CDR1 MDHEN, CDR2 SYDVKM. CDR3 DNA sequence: TGTGCCAGCAGTTTACAAGCCGAGGGAGCTTTCTTT. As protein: CASSLQAEGAFF.

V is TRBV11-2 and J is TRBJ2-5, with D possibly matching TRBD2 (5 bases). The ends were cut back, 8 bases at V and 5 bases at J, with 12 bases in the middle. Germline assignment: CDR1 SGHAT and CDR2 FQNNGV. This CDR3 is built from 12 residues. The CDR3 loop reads CASGEGGETQYF. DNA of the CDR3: TGTGCCAGCGGCGAAGGCGGGGAGACCCAGTACTTC.

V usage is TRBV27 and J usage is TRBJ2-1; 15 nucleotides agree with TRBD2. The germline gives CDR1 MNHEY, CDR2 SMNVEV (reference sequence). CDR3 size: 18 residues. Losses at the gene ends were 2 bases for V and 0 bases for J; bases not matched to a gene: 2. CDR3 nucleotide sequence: TGTGCCAGCAGTTTAGGACTAGCGGGAGGGAGCTCCTACAATGAGCAGTTCTTC. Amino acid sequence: CASSLGLAGGSSYNEQFF.

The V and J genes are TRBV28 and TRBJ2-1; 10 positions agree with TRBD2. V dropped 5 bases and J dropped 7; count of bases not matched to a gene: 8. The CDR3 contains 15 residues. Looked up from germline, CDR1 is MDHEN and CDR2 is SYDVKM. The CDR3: CASSPPGLAPNEQFF. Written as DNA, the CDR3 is TGTGCCAGCAGTCCACCGGGACTAGCGCCTAATGAGCAGTTCTTC.

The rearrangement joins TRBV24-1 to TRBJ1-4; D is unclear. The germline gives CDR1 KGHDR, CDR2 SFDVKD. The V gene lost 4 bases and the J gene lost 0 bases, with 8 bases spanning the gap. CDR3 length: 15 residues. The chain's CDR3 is CATSDPTSTNEKLFF. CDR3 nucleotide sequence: TGTGCCACCAGTGACCCGACATCAACTAATGAAAAACTGTTTTTT.

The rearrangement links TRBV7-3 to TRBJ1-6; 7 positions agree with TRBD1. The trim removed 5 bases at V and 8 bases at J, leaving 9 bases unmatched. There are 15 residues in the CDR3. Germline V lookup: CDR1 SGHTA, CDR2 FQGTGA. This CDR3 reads CASSAGQAGYSPLHF. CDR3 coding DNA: TGTGCCAGCAGCGCTGGACAGGCGGGCTATTCACCCCTCCACTTT.

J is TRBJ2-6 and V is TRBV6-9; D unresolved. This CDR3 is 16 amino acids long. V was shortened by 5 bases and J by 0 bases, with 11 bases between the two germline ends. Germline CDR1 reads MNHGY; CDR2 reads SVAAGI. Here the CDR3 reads CASSPNSISGANVLTF. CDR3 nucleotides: TGTGCCAGCAGTCCAAACAGCATCTCTGGGGCCAACGTCCTGACTTTC.

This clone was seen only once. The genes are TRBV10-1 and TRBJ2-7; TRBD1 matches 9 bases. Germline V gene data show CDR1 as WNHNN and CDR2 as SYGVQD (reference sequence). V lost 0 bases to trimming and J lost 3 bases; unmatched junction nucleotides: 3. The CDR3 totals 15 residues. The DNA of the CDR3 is TGCGCCAGCAGTGAGTCTGGGACAGGGATCTACGAGCAGTACTTC. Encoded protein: CASSESGTGIYEQYF.

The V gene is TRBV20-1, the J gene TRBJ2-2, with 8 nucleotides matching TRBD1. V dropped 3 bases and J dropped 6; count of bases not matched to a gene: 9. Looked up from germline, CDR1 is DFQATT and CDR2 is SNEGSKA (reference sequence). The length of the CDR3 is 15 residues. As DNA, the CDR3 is TGCAGTGCTAGTGAACAGGGGGTGGTAGCCGGGGAGCTGTTTTTT. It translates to CSASEQGVVAGELFF.

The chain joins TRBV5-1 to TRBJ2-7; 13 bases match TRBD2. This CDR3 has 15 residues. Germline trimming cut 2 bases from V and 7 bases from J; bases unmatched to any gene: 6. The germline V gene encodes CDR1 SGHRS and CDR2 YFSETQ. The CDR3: CASSFTSGRAGEQYF. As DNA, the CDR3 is TGCGCCAGCAGCTTTACTAGCGGGAGGGCAGGGGAGCAGTACTTC.

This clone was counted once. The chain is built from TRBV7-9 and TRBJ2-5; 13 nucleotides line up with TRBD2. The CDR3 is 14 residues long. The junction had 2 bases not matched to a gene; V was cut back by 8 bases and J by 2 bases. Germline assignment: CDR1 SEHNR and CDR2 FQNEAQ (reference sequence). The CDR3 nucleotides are TGTGCCAGCCGGACTAGCGGGGGACAAGAGACCCAGTACTTC. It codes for CASRTSGGQETQYF.

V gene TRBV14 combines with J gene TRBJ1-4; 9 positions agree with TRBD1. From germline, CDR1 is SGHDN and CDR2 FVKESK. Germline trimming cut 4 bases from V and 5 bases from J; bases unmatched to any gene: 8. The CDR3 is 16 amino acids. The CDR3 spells CASSPRTGTGNEKLFF. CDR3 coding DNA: TGTGCCAGCAGCCCTCGGACCGGGACAGGGAATGAAAAACTGTTTTTT.

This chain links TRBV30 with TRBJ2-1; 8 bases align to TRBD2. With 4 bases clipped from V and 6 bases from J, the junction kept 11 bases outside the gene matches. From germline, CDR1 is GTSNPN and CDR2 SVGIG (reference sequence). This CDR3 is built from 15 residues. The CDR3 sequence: CAWTLSGGRRNEQFF. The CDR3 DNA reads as TGTGCCTGGACCCTAAGTGGCGGGAGGCGCAATGAGCAGTTCTTC.